Listed below are T cell receptor beta chains from one sample, sequenced in a study of tumor-infiltrating lymphocytes in primary liver carcinoma. Each CDR3 protein gets one entry after TCRdb re-called the multiplex PCR reads with MiXCR. The sample lists fewer than 250,000 distinct CDR3 sequences; around four fifths were seen once. Sequencing was performed on tumor tissue from primary liver carcinoma. The receptors were sampled from a middle-aged man with primary liver carcinoma and hepatitis B virus infection. CDR3s include the opening cysteine and the closing phenylalanine or tryptophan.

TRBV12-3/TRBV12-4	TRBJ2-1	CAGSVGQNNEQFF
TRBV11-2	TRBJ2-5	CDSSPVWLVPETQYF
TRBV9	TRBJ2-5	CASSVGGAQETHYF
TRBV28	TRBJ2-1	CASSLLGLAGGPYNEQFF
TRBV6-1	TRBJ2-1	CAGRLAGTYEQFF
TRBV10-3	TRBJ1-2	CAIRGARDSDYGYTF
TRBV5-1	TRBJ1-1	CTSCLDGMNTEAFF
TRBV5-5	TRBJ2-2	CASSLAPGGLTGELFF
TRBV5-4	TRBJ1-1	CSSSQQGMNTEAFF
TRBV29-1	TRBJ2-1	CSVGLAGVYYNEQFF
TRBV5-4	TRBJ2-5	CAGSLDKAVEYF
TRBV6-6	TRBJ2-1	CVSSYSEETGDEQFF
TRBV6-1	TRBJ2-7	CASSPRRDSSSYDQYF
TRBV5-1	TRBJ2-1	CASSLVSWEGRHLYNERFF
TRBV6-5	TRBJ2-1	CASNSSGKAYNEQFF
TRBV4-3	TRBJ2-7	CTSSQAAQAADEQYF
TRBV12-5	TRBJ2-2	CASSLGNTGELFF
TRBV11-3	TRBJ2-3	CASSIDSGSKADTQYF
TRBV4-1	TRBJ1-5	CASIPIEGSNQSQHF
TRBV14	TRBJ1-2	CASCQKGSGGSPYGYTF
TRBV29-1	TRBJ2-5	CSAEDPLRENQYF
TRBV2	TRBJ2-2	CASSEKGTGLSDLFF
TRBV28	TRBJ1-4	CTSASVGKLFF
TRBV30	TRBJ2-5	CSYGLAPQETQYF
TRBV6-2/TRBV6-3	TRBJ2-1	CASSRPGGRANKQFF
TRBV5-6	TRBJ2-1	CASSFKGEGRYNEQCF
TRBV5-4	TRBJ1-5	CASSRDGNSNQLQHF
TRBV29-1	TRBJ1-2	CSVEPPGTYGYSF
TRBV24-1	TRBJ2-5	CATSRTVQETQYF
TRBV10-3	TRBJ2-5	CATKKGDREETQYF
TRBV6-6	TRBJ1-4	CASSNWGRGRGEKLFF
TRBV12-3/TRBV12-4	TRBJ2-5	CASSPRQWETQYF
TRBV11-2	TRBJ2-7	CVSSLTLAGASERYF
TRBV10-3	TRBJ2-1	CAFRRDLSSYSEQFF
TRBV14	TRBJ2-2	CTSSRPSNGELFF
TRBV11-2	TRBJ1-5	CASSLVGVTWSNQPRQF
TRBV24-1	TRBJ2-3	CATSAAGTVDMQYF